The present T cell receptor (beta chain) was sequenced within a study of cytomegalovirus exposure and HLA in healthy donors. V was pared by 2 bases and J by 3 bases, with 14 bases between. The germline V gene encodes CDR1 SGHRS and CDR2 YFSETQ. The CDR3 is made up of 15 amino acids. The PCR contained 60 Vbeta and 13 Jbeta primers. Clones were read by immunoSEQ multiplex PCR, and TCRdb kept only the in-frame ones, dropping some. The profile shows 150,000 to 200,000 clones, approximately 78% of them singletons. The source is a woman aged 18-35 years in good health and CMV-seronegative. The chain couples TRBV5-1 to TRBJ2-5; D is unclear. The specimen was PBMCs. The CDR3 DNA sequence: TGCGCCAGCAGCTTTTACGCACTGGAGAAAGAGACCCAGTACTTC. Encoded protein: CASSFYALEKETQYF.